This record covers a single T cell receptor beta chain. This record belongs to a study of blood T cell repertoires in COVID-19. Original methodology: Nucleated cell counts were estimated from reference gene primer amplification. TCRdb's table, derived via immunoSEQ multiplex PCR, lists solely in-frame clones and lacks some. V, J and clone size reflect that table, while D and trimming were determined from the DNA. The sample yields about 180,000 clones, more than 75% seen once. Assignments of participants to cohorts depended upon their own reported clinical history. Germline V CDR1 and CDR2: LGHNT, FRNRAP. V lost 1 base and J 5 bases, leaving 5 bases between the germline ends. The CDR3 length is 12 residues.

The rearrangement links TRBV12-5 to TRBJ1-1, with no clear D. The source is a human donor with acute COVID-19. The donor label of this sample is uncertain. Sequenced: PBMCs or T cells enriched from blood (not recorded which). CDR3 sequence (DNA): TGTGCTAGTGGTTTGGGGGCTACTGAAGCTTTCTTT. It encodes CASGLGATEAFF. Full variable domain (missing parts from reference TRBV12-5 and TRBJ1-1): DARVTQTPRHKVTEMGQEVTMRCQPILGHNTVFWYRQTMMQGLELLAYFRNRAPLDDSGMPKDRFSAEMPDATLATLKIQPSEPRDSAVYFCASGLGATEAFFGQGTRLTVV.